This T cell receptor beta chain comes out of a study of T cells in Graves' hyperthyroidism and ophthalmopathy. Study overall: Upon initial diagnosis and before any treatment, peripheral blood was collected. Findings and limits, study-wide: Ophthalmopathy onset followed model prediction by a median about seven months.

The definition of stable Graves' hyperthyroidism was no ophthalmopathy progression within 18 months. Those with hyperthyroidism were 18 to 65 years old, newly diagnosed, and ill for under 2 months. TCR beta CDR3 regions were amplified from RNA transcripts. Carried out on the TCR CDR3, a first-round RT-PCR used the HTBI primer set. TCRdb re-called the multiplex PCR reads with MiXCR, one entry per CDR3 protein. The sample has some 200,000 distinct CDR3 sequences; around 16% are singletons. After removal of 2 bases from V and 13 bases from J, the junction contained 15 bases not matched to a gene. Germline loops: CDR1 MNHEY, CDR2 SMNVEV (reference sequence). The CDR3 runs 15 residues. On this clonotype itself: The antigen is undetermined.

This receptor was taken from a woman aged 45-59 years with Graves' hyperthyroidism. The chain has TRBV27 and TRBJ1-2, with 8 nucleotides matching TRBD1. The sequencing input was blood. Here the CDR3 DNA reads TGTGCCAGCAGTTTAACCGACAGGGGCCTTAGAGGTTTCACCTTC. It is translated as CASSLTDRGLRGFTF.